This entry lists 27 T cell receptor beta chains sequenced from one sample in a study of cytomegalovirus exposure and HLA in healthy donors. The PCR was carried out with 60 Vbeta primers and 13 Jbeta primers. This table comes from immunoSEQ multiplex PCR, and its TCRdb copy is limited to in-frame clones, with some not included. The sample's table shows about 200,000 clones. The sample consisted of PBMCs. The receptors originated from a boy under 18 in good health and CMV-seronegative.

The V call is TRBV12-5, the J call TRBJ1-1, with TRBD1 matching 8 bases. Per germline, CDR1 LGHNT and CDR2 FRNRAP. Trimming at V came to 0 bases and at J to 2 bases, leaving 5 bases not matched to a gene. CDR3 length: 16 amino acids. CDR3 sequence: CASGLVWTGSNTEAFF. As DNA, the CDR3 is TGTGCTAGTGGTTTGGTTTGGACAGGGAGCAACACTGAAGCTTTCTTT.

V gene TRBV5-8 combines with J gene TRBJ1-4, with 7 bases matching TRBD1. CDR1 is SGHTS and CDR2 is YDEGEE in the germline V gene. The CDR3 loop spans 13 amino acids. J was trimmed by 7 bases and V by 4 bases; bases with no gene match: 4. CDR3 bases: TGTGCCAGCAGCCCAGGGACAGCTGAAAAACTGTTTTTT. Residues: CASSPGTAEKLFF.

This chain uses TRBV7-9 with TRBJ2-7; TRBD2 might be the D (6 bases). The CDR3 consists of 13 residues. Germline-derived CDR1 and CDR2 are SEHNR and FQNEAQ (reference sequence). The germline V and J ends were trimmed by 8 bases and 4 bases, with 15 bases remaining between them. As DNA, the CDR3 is TGTGCCAGCGTCTCCGGGGGAAGTTACGAGCAGTACTTC. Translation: CASVSGGSYEQYF. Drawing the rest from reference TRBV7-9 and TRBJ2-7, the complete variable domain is DTGVSQNPRHKITKRGQNVTFRCDPISEHNRLYWYRQTLGQGPEFLTYFQNEAQLEKSRLLSDRFSAERPKGSFSTLEIQRTEQGDSAMYLCASVSGGSYEQYFGPGTRLTVT.

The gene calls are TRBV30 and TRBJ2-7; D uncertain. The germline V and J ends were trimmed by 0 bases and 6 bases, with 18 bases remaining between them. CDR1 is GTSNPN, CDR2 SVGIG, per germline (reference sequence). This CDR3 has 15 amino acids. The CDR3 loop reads CAWSVLRTRPPEQYF. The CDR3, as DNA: TGTGCCTGGAGTGTACTAAGAACCCGACCCCCCGAGCAGTACTTC.

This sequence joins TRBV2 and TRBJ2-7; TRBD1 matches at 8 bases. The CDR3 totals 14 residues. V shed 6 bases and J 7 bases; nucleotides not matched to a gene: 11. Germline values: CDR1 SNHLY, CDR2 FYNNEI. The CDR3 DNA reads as TGTGCCAGCAGCGTCGGACAGGGCGTCGGGGAGCAGTACTTC. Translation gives CASSVGQGVGEQYF.

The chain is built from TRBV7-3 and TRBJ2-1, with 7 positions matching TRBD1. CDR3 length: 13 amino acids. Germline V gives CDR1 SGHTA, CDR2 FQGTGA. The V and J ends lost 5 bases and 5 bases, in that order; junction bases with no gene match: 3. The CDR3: CASSRDRDNEQFF. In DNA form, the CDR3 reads TGTGCCAGCAGCCGGGACAGAGACAATGAGCAGTTCTTC.

CDR3 coding DNA: TGTGCCAGCAGCTTAAAAGTTAGAGTAACAGATACGCAGTATTTT. The encoded protein is CASSLKVRVTDTQYF. The chain joins TRBV7-9 to TRBJ2-3; D gene unclear. Germline V gene sequence: CDR1 SEHNR, CDR2 FQNEAQ (reference sequence). The CDR3 is made up of 15 amino acids. The V end was cut by 2 bases, the J end by 3 bases, with 12 bases between.

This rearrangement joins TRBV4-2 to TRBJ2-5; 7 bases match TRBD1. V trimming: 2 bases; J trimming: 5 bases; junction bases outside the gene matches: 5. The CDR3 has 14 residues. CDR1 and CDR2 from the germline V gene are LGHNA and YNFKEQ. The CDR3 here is CASSQPGGEETQYF. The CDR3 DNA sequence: TGTGCCAGCAGCCAACCAGGGGGAGAGGAGACCCAGTACTTC.

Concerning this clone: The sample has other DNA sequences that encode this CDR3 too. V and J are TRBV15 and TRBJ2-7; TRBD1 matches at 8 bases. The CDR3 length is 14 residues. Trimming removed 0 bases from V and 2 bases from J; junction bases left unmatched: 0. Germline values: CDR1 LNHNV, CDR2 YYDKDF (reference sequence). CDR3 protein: CATSREQGAYEQYF. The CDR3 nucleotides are TGTGCCACCAGCAGAGAACAGGGGGCCTACGAGCAGTACTTC.

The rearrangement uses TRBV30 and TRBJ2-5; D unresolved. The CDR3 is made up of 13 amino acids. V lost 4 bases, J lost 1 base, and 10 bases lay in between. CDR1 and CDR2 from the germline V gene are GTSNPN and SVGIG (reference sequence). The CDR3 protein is CAWNFQAQETQYF. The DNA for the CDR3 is TGTGCCTGGAATTTCCAGGCCCAAGAGACCCAGTACTTC.

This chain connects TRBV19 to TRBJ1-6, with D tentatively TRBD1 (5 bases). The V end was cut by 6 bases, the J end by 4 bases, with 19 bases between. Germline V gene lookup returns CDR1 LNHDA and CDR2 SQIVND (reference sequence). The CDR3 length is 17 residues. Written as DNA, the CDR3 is TGTGCCAGTAGGCTCCAGGGAGGTGGAATTTATAATTCACCCCTCCACTTT. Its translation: CASRLQGGGIYNSPLHF.

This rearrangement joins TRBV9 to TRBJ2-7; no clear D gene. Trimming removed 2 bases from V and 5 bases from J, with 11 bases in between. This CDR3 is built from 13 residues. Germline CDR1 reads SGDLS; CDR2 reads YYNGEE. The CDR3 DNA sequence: TGTGCCAGCAGCGTCCGACCTCTAGACGAGCAGTACTTC. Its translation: CASSVRPLDEQYF. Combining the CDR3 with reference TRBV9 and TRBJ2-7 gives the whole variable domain DSGVTQTPKHLITATGQRVTLRCSPRSGDLSVYWYQQSLDQGLQFLIQYYNGEERAKGNILERFSAQQFPDLHSELNLSSLELGDSALYFCASSVRPLDEQYFGPGTRLTVT.

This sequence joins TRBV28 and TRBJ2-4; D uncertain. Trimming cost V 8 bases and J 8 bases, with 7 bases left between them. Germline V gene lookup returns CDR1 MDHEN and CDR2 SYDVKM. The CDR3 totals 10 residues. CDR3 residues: CASLGDIQYF. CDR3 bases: TGTGCCAGCCTAGGAGACATTCAGTACTTC.

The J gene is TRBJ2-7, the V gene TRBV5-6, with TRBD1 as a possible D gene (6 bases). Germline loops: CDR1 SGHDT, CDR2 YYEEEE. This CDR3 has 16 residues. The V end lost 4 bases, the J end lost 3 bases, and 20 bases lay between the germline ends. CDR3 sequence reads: CASSIGQSGTYYEQYF. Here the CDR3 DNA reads TGTGCCAGCAGCATTGGACAGTCAGGGACCTACTACGAGCAGTACTTC.

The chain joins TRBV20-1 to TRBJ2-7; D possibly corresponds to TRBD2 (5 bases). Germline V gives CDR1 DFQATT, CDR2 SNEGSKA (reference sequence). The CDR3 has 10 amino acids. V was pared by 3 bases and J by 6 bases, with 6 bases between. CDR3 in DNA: TGCAGTGCTAGCCGGGGCGAGCAGTACTTC. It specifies CSASRGEQYF.

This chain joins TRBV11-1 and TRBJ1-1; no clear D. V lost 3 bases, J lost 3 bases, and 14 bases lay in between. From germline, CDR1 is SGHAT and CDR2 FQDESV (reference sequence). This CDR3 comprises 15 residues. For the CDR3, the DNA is TGTGCCAGCAGCTTGGTAGGACTGTCTTACACTGAAGCTTTCTTT. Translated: CASSLVGLSYTEAFF.

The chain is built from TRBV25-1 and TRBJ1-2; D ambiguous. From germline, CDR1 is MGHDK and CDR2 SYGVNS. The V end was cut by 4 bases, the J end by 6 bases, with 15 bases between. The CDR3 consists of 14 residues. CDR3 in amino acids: CASSALMGVDGYTF. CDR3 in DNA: TGTGCCAGCAGTGCCCTAATGGGAGTGGATGGCTACACCTTC.

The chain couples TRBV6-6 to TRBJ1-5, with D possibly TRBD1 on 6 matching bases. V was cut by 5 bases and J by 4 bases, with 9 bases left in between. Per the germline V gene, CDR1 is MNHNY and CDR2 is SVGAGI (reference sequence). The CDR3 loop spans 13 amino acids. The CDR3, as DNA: TGTGCCAGCAGTCCCCAGGGGAATCAGCCCCAGCATTTT. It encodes CASSPQGNQPQHF.

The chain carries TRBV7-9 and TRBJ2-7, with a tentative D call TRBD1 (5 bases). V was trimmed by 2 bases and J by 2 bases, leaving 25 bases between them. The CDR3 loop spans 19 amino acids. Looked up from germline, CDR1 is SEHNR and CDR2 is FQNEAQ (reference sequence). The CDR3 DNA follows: TGTGCCAGCAGCTTATCTTACGTTGTTTGGACACCCGTAGCCTACGAGCAGTACTTC. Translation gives CASSLSYVVWTPVAYEQYF.

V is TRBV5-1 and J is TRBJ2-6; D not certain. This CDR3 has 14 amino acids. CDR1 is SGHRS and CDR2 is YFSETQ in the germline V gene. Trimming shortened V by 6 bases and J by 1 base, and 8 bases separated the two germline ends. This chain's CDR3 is CASNPVSGANVLTF. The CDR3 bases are TGCGCCAGCAACCCAGTGTCTGGGGCCAACGTCCTGACTTTC.

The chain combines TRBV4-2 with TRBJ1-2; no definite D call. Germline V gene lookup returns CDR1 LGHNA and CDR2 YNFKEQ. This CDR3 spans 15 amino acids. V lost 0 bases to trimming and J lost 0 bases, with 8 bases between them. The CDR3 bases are TGTGCCAGCAGCCAAGAAGAGTCGGCTAACTATGGCTACACCTTC. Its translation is CASSQEESANYGYTF.

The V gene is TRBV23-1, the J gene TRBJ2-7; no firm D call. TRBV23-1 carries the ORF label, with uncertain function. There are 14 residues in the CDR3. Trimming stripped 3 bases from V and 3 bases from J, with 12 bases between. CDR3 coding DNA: TGCGCCAGCAGTCATTCAAGCCCTCGCTACGAGCAGTACTTC. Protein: CASSHSSPRYEQYF.

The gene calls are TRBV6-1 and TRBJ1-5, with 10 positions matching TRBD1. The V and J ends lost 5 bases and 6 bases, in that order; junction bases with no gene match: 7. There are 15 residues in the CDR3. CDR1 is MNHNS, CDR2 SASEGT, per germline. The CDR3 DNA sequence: TGTGCCAGCAGTCCGGGACAGGGGTTTGGTCAGCCCCAGCATTTT. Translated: CASSPGQGFGQPQHF.

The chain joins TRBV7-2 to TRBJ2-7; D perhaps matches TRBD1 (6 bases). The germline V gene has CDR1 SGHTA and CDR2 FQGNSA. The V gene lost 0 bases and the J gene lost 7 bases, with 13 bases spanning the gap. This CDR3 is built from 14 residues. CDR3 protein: CASSLASGVEEQYF. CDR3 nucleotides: TGTGCCAGCAGCTTAGCCTCAGGGGTGGAAGAGCAGTACTTC.

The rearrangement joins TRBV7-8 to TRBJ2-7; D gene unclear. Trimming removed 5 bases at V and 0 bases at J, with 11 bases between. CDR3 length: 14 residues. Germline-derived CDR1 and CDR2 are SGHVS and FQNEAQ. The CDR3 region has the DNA TGTGCCAGCAGCACACGCGGCATCTCCTACGAGCAGTACTTC. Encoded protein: CASSTRGISYEQYF.

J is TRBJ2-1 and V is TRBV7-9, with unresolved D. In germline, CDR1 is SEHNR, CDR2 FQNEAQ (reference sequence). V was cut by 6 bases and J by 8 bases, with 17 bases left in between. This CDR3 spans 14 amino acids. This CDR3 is CASRLYVGSDEQFF. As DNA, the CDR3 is TGTGCCAGCAGGTTGTATGTGGGCTCGGATGAGCAGTTCTTC. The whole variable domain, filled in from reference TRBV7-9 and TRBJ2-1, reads DTGVSQNPRHKITKRGQNVTFRCDPISEHNRLYWYRQTLGQGPEFLTYFQNEAQLEKSRLLSDRFSAERPKGSFSTLEIQRTEQGDSAMYLCASRLYVGSDEQFFGPGTRLTVL.

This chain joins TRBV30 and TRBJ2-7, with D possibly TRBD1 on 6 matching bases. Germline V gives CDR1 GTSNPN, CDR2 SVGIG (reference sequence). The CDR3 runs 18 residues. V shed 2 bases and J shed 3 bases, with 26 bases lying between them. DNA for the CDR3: TGTGCCTGGAGTTCGGGGCCTGCTTTAGGGGGTAGACGCTACGAGCAGTACTTC. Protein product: CAWSSGPALGGRRYEQYF.